The 20 T cell receptor beta chains below come from one sample, sequenced in a study of blood T cell repertoires in COVID-19. Repertoires were generated with immunoSEQ multiplex PCR, while TCRdb's copy carries only in-frame clones and drops some. The table records over 350,000 clones, about 87% of them present only once. The sequencing input was PBMCs or T cells enriched from blood (not recorded which). Source of these receptors: a woman aged 45-65 years who had recovered from COVID-19.

With respect to this clone: The sample holds other DNA sequences that translate to the same CDR3. This CDR3 reads CSAAPPGYTF. Written as DNA, the CDR3 is TGCAGTGCTGCCCCTCCGGGGTACACCTTC. V gene TRBV20-1 combines with J gene TRBJ1-2; D call uncertain. Trimming shortened V by 5 bases and J by 11 bases, and 12 bases separated the two germline ends. CDR3 size: 10 residues. Germline V gives CDR1 DFQATT, CDR2 SNEGSKA (reference sequence).

V usage is TRBV30 and J usage is TRBJ1-1; weak D call: TRBD1 (5 bases). Germline V CDR1 and CDR2: GTSNPN, SVGIG (reference sequence). The V and J ends lost 3 bases and 3 bases respectively, with 14 bases between them. There are 14 residues in the CDR3. CDR3 DNA: TGTGCCTGGAGGCCTGCGGGGCCGGACACTGAAGCTTTCTTT. It codes for CAWRPAGPDTEAFF. The whole variable domain, remainder taken from reference TRBV30 and TRBJ1-1, is SQTIHQWPATLVQPVGSPLSLECTVEGTSNPNLYWYRQAAGRGLQLLFYSVGIGQISSEVPQNLSASRPQDRQFILSSKKLLLSDSGFYLCAWRPAGPDTEAFFGQGTRLTVV.

The chain couples TRBV27 to TRBJ2-1; TRBD1 agrees at 8 bases. Germline CDR1 and CDR2: MNHEY and SMNVEV (reference sequence). The CDR3 has 17 residues. The ends lost 4 bases at V and 4 bases at J; junction bases unmatched: 12. The CDR3 DNA sequence: TGTGCCAGCAGTTCCTGGGTTGGGACAGGTGGATACAATGAGCAGTTCTTC. It translates to CASSSWVGTGGYNEQFF.

In nucleotides, the CDR3 is TGCGCCAGCAGCATACGGGACAGGGGGAGCGGGGAGCTGTTTTTT. This sequence encodes CASSIRDRGSGELFF. The chain recombines TRBV5-1 with TRBJ2-2, with 11 bases identical to TRBD1. The junction had 6 bases not matched to a gene; V was cut back by 4 bases and J by 7 bases. Germline V gene lookup returns CDR1 SGHRS and CDR2 YFSETQ. This CDR3 is built from 15 residues.

This clone was recorded a few times. The chain is built from TRBV7-6 and TRBJ1-2; 10 bases map to TRBD1. V was pared by 5 bases and J by 4 bases, with 13 bases of the junction left unmatched. The CDR3 totals 17 residues. Germline CDR1 SGHVS, CDR2 FNYEAQ. CDR3 residues: CASSPEIRTGGTYGYTF. The CDR3 coding sequence is TGTGCCAGCAGCCCTGAGATAAGGACAGGGGGTACCTATGGCTACACCTTC.

V is TRBV7-9 and J is TRBJ1-4; D is unclear. Germline V gene lookup returns CDR1 SEHNR and CDR2 FQNEAQ (reference sequence). Trimming removed 1 base at V and 10 bases at J, with 7 bases between. The length of the CDR3 is 12 residues. The CDR3 nucleotides read TGTGCCAGCAGCTTAGTGGGGAGAAAACTGTTTTTT. This sequence encodes CASSLVGRKLFF.

This rearrangement joins TRBV2 to TRBJ2-7, with 7 bases matching TRBD1. The CDR3 sequence is 15 residues long. Germline values: CDR1 SNHLY, CDR2 FYNNEI. Losses at the gene ends were 6 bases for V and 2 bases for J; bases not matched to a gene: 10. The CDR3 protein is CASRITGAPTYEQYF. CDR3 nucleotide sequence: TGTGCCAGCAGAATCACAGGGGCCCCGACCTACGAGCAGTACTTC.

The CDR3 sequence is CASSSTEGGYTF. Written as DNA, the CDR3 is TGTGCCAGCAGCTCGACTGAGGGAGGCTACACCTTC. The chain joins TRBV7-2 to TRBJ1-2, with D uncertain. The V and J ends lost 4 bases and 8 bases respectively, with 11 bases between them. The CDR3 extends over 12 amino acids. Germline V lookup: CDR1 SGHTA, CDR2 FQGNSA. Based on the CDR3 plus reference TRBV7-2 and TRBJ1-2, the full variable domain is GAGVSQSPSNKVTEKGKDVELRCDPISGHTALYWYRQSLGQGLEFLIYFQGNSAPDKSGLPSDRFSAERTGGSVSTLTIQRTQQEDSAVYLCASSSTEGGYTFGSGTRLTVV.

The chain combines TRBV5-5 with TRBJ1-5; 8 bases are a match to TRBD1. This CDR3 has 18 residues. Germline V lookup: CDR1 SGHKS, CDR2 YYEKEE (reference sequence). V was clipped by 3 bases and J by 0 bases; unmatched bases: 11. CDR3 coding DNA: TGTGCCAGCAGCTCGTCGGACAGGGAGTCCCGTAGCAATCAGCCCCAGCATTTT. Translation: CASSSSDRESRSNQPQHF.

The chain employs TRBV27 and TRBJ2-5; 9 bases agree with TRBD2. The CDR3 length is 14 residues. V gave up 2 bases and J gave up 5 bases; unmatched junction bases: 3. Germline V CDR1 and CDR2: MNHEY, SMNVEV (reference sequence). CDR3 in amino acids: CASSLAGGLETQYF. The CDR3, as DNA: TGTGCCAGCAGTTTAGCGGGGGGGCTGGAGACCCAGTACTTC.

This chain connects TRBV14 to TRBJ1-2, with a weak D call TRBD1 (5 bases). CDR1 is SGHDN and CDR2 is FVKESK in the germline V gene. The length of the CDR3 is 17 residues. Trimming removed 0 bases from V and 4 bases from J, with 18 bases in between. The DNA of the CDR3 is TGTGCCAGCAGCCAAGAGGTTGGGACTCGGACACTCTATGGCTACACCTTC. Its protein is CASSQEVGTRTLYGYTF.

The chain has TRBV19 and TRBJ2-7; D gene ambiguous. Between the trimmed V and J ends, which lost 5 bases and 1 base, there was a span of 9 bases. Per germline, CDR1 LNHDA and CDR2 SQIVND (reference sequence). CDR3 size: 13 residues. The CDR3 sequence is CASSSRVSYEQYF. DNA of the CDR3: TGTGCCAGTAGTTCCCGGGTTTCCTACGAGCAGTACTTC. Full variable domain (remainder filled in from reference TRBV19 and TRBJ2-7): DGGITQSPKYLFRKEGQNVTLSCEQNLNHDAMYWYRQDPGQGLRLIYYSQIVNDFQKGDIAEGYSVSREKKESFPLTVTSAQKNPTAFYLCASSSRVSYEQYFGPGTRLTVT.

In nucleotides, the CDR3 is TGTGCCAGCAGCGTTCTCACAGCAGGGGATGAGCAGTTCTTC. It yields the protein CASSVLTAGDEQFF. The genes are TRBV9 and TRBJ2-1, with a tentative D call TRBD1 (6 bases). This CDR3 is built from 14 residues. V dropped 2 bases and J dropped 8 bases, with 14 bases sitting between them. Germline CDR1 SGDLS, CDR2 YYNGEE.

This clone was recorded only once. The chain joins TRBV30 to TRBJ2-2; 7 positions match TRBD1. The ends lost 2 bases at V and 6 bases at J; junction bases unmatched: 0. Germline CDR1 GTSNPN, CDR2 SVGIG (reference sequence). The CDR3 has 12 amino acids. This CDR3 is CAWSQGAGELFF. CDR3 in DNA: TGTGCCTGGAGTCAGGGGGCCGGGGAGCTGTTTTTT. Drawing the rest from reference TRBV30 and TRBJ2-2, the complete variable domain is SQTIHQWPATLVQPVGSPLSLECTVEGTSNPNLYWYRQAAGRGLQLLFYSVGIGQISSEVPQNLSASRPQDRQFILSSKKLLLSDSGFYLCAWSQGAGELFFGEGSRLTVL.

The chain employs TRBV28 and TRBJ1-5; 7 positions match TRBD1. Germline values: CDR1 MDHEN, CDR2 SYDVKM. J gave up 5 bases and V 4 bases, and 11 bases lay outside the gene matches. The CDR3 runs 16 residues. The CDR3 spells CASSSPSPGGHQPQHF. The CDR3, as DNA: TGTGCCAGCAGTTCCCCCTCGCCAGGGGGGCATCAGCCCCAGCATTTT.

The CDR3 bases are TGTGCCAGTAGTGGGTATGGAGTGGTGGCGTTTGCCGGGGAGCTGTTTTTT. As protein: CASSGYGVVAFAGELFF. The V and J genes are TRBV19 and TRBJ2-2; D remains ambiguous. V lost 5 bases, J lost 6 bases, and 22 bases lay in between. There are 17 residues in the CDR3. CDR1 and CDR2 from the germline V gene are LNHDA and SQIVND (reference sequence).

This clone was counted between two and nine times. The same CDR3 can be traced to other DNA sequences in this sample. The chain links TRBV7-9 to TRBJ1-1; D not certain. Looked up from germline, CDR1 is SEHNR and CDR2 is FQNEAQ (reference sequence). This CDR3 has 12 residues. V was shortened by 1 base and J by 4 bases, with 4 bases between the two germline ends. As DNA, the CDR3 is TGTGCCAGCAGCTTAGGCAGCACTGAAGCTTTCTTT. This gives the protein CASSLGSTEAFF.

This sequence joins TRBV2 and TRBJ1-6; a weak D match, TRBD1 (5 bases). Per germline, CDR1 SNHLY and CDR2 FYNNEI. The length of the CDR3 is 15 residues. V was shortened by 3 bases and J by 4 bases, with 10 bases between the two germline ends. The chain's CDR3 is CASSDRANYNSPLHF. CDR3 bases: TGTGCCAGCAGTGACAGGGCTAATTATAATTCACCCCTCCACTTT.

J is TRBJ2-7 and V is TRBV30, with D possibly TRBD2 on 7 matching bases. Germline values: CDR1 GTSNPN, CDR2 SVGIG (reference sequence). Trimming removed 2 bases at V and 11 bases at J, with 16 bases between. The CDR3 is made up of 12 amino acids. The CDR3 spells CAWSPGQGREYF. As DNA, the CDR3 is TGTGCCTGGAGTCCGGGACAAGGGAGGGAGTACTTC.

This clone was picked up a small number of times. The V call is TRBV6-5, the J call TRBJ1-4; 7 bases fit TRBD1. With V trimmed by 6 bases and J by 3 bases, 4 bases remained unmatched. Germline V gene sequence: CDR1 MNHEY, CDR2 SVGAGI. This CDR3 contains 14 residues. The CDR3 region has the DNA TGTGCCAGCAGGCCGGGACAGTCTAATGAAAAACTGTTTTTT. It specifies CASRPGQSNEKLFF.